The sample holds many counts of the clone carrying this T cell receptor (beta chain). This specimen comes from a study of T cells in Graves' hyperthyroidism and ophthalmopathy. Amplified TCR beta CDR3 regions derived from RNA transcripts. The primer set for the first-round RT-PCR of the TCR CDR3 was HTBI. Using its own MiXCR run on the multiplex PCR reads, TCRdb lists one record per CDR3 protein. In the table there are roughly 350,000 distinct CDR3 sequences, about an eighth of which are singletons. The CDR3 is 12 amino acids. Trimming cost V 6 bases and J 3 bases, with 8 bases left between them. The germline V gene encodes CDR1 SNHLY and CDR2 FYNNEI. Each diagnosis drew on symptoms, thyroxine, TRAb, thyroid ultrasound and orbital computed tomography findings.

The specimen was blood. This chain links TRBV2 with TRBJ1-1; maybe TRBD1 (5 bases). The receptor was derived from a woman aged 40 to 50 with Graves' ophthalmopathy. The CDR3 loop is CASRWGDTEAFF. The CDR3 coding sequence is TGTGCCAGCAGGTGGGGCGACACTGAAGCTTTCTTT. Supplemented by reference TRBV2 and TRBJ1-1, the full variable domain reads EPEVTQTPSHQVTQMGQEVILRCVPISNHLYFYWYRQILGQKVEFLVSFYNNEISEKSEIFDDQFSVERPDGSNFTLKIRSTKLEDSAMYFCASRWGDTEAFFGQGTRLTVV.